The next 28 T cell receptor beta chains were all read from a single sample in a study of T-cell memory formation after mild COVID-19. TCRdb independently ran MiXCR on the 5' RACE reads; one entry per CDR3 protein. Among about 210,000 distinct CDR3 sequences listed, under 30% were seen once. Sequencing was done on a sample of PBMCs or a T cell subset sorted from them (not recorded which). These receptors were collected from an adult woman who had mild COVID-19 (a few samples of this study predate the infection). Cell type and time point are not known.

This clonotype came up a few times. This chain uses TRBV5-1 with TRBJ2-1; the match to TRBD2 covers 10 bases. The germline V gene encodes CDR1 SGHRS and CDR2 YFSETQ. The CDR3 runs 16 residues. Trimming removed 4 bases from V and 5 bases from J; junction bases left unmatched: 9. The CDR3 loop reads CASSLLTSGTDNEQFF. The CDR3 DNA is TGCGCCAGCAGCCTCCTAACTAGCGGGACAGACAATGAGCAGTTCTTC.

This chain joins TRBV11-2 and TRBJ1-3, with D perhaps TRBD1 (6 bases). Trimming pared 4 bases from V and 0 bases from J, leaving 19 bases between. The CDR3 is made up of 18 amino acids. Germline-derived CDR1 and CDR2 are SGHAT and FQNNGV. The CDR3 coding sequence is TGTGCCAGCAGCTCCCCCGGGGGGGGCCCCGACTCTGGAAACACCATATATTTT. Protein product: CASSSPGGGPDSGNTIYF. The full variable domain, with the rest looked up from reference TRBV11-2 and TRBJ1-3, is EAGVAQSPRYKIIEKRQSVAFWCNPISGHATLYWYQQILGQGPKLLIQFQNNGVVDDSQLPKDRFSAERLKGVDSTLKIQPAKLEDSAVYLCASSSPGGGPDSGNTIYFGEGSWLTVV.

The V gene is TRBV7-3, the J gene TRBJ2-1; D could derive from TRBD1 or TRBD2 (6 bases each). Per germline, CDR1 SGHTA and CDR2 FQGTGA. CDR3 length equals 14 residues. Trimming left V 1 base short and J 8 bases short, with 12 bases between. CDR3 nucleotide sequence: TGTGCCAGCAGCTTAAAGGGGGGCCCAGATGAGCAGTTCTTC. Protein product: CASSLKGGPDEQFF.

This clonotype was seen a handful of times. V and J are TRBV5-1 and TRBJ2-1; maybe TRBD2 (6 bases). Trimming shortened V by 4 bases and J by 0 bases, and 17 bases separated the two germline ends. Germline V gene sequence: CDR1 SGHRS, CDR2 YFSETQ. The CDR3 runs 17 residues. CDR3 region: CASSLRLEPGSYNEQFF. CDR3 nucleotides: TGCGCCAGCAGCCTAAGACTAGAGCCCGGCTCCTACAATGAGCAGTTCTTC.

The chain couples TRBV12-3 or TRBV12-4 to TRBJ1-6; D is ambiguous. There are 12 residues in the CDR3. V lost 7 bases to trimming and J lost 8 bases, with 9 bases between them. The CDR3: CASTPGDSPLHF. CDR3 sequence (DNA): TGTGCCAGCACCCCCGGGGATTCACCCCTCCACTTT.

This clonotype appeared a few times. J is TRBJ2-7 and V is TRBV20-1; D is possibly TRBD2 (5 bases). The length of the CDR3 is 13 residues. The germline V and J ends were trimmed by 6 bases and 4 bases, with 16 bases remaining between them. Germline V gene data show CDR1 as DFQATT and CDR2 as SNEGSKA (reference sequence). CDR3 nucleotide sequence: TGCAGTGCCGGAAAGACTACTTGGTACGAGCAGTACTTC. Protein: CSAGKTTWYEQYF.

This clonotype turned up a few times. CDR3 nucleotides: TGTGCCAGCAGTTACGAAGCTAGCACAGATACGCAGTATTTT. It yields the protein CASSYEASTDTQYF. This sequence joins TRBV6-5 and TRBJ2-3; D call uncertain. Trimming removed 2 bases at V and 0 bases at J, with 6 bases between. Germline values: CDR1 MNHEY, CDR2 SVGAGI. The CDR3 runs to 14 residues.

This clonotype was seen a handful of times. This sequence joins TRBV7-3 and TRBJ1-2; 10 nucleotides align to TRBD1. Germline lookup yields CDR1 SGHTA and CDR2 FQGTGA. After removal of 0 bases from V and 13 bases from J, the junction contained 8 bases not matched to a gene. This CDR3 is 14 amino acids long. CDR3 amino acids: CASSLTPTDRGPTF. In DNA, the CDR3 is TGTGCCAGCAGCTTAACCCCCACCGACAGGGGGCCCACCTTC.

Of note for this clonotype: An end of the junction differs from the germline gene, which may be a read error. The genes are TRBV2 and TRBJ1-5, with a tentative D call TRBD1 (5 bases). The CDR3 totals 15 residues. Germline CDR1 reads SNHLY; CDR2 reads FYNNEI. CDR3 amino acids: CASRAGEIGNQPKHF. In DNA, the CDR3 is TGTGCCAGCAGAGCGGGGGAGATTGGCAATCAGCCCAAGCATTTT. The full variable domain, in which reference TRBV2 and TRBJ1-5 provide the parts outside the CDR3, is EPEVTQTPSHQVTQMGQEVILRCVPISNHLYFYWYRQILGQKVEFLVSFYNNEISEKSEIFDDQFSVERPDGSNFTLKIRSTKLEDSAMYFCASRAGEIGNQPKHFGDGTRLSIL.

This clonotype has just one count. The CDR3 here is CASSLALSGRTSGYTF. CDR3 in DNA: TGTGCCAGCAGCTTAGCGCTCTCGGGAAGGACGAGTGGCTACACCTTC. The V call is TRBV7-2, the J call TRBJ1-2; D gene unclear. CDR1 is SGHTA and CDR2 is FQGNSA in the germline V gene. The germline V and J ends were trimmed by 0 bases and 7 bases, with 18 bases remaining between them. The CDR3 consists of 16 residues.

The rearrangement links TRBV20-1 to TRBJ1-2; maybe TRBD1 (6 bases). Trimming took 1 base from V and 4 from J, leaving 16 bases between them. Looked up from germline, CDR1 is DFQATT and CDR2 is SNEGSKA (reference sequence). The length of the CDR3 is 15 residues. CDR3 protein: CSARVGGPPGYGYTF. For the CDR3, the DNA is TGCAGTGCTAGAGTAGGGGGGCCCCCTGGCTATGGCTACACCTTC.

The V call is TRBV30, the J call TRBJ1-1, with D perhaps TRBD1 (5 bases). CDR3 size: 14 residues. Deletions cut 5 bases from V and 7 bases from J, with 20 bases between. Germline CDR1 reads GTSNPN; CDR2 reads SVGIG (reference sequence). The CDR3: CAWGPPGRGSEAFF. In DNA, the CDR3 is TGTGCCTGGGGCCCCCCGGGACGTGGGAGTGAAGCTTTCTTT.

The DNA of the CDR3 is TGTGCCAGCAGCAAGACAGGGAAGAACACTGAAGCTTTCTTT. This encodes CASSKTGKNTEAFF. The gene calls are TRBV12-3 or TRBV12-4 and TRBJ1-1; 7 bases match TRBD1. This CDR3 is built from 14 residues. V was clipped by 6 bases and J by 1 base; unmatched bases: 5.

The V and J genes are TRBV4-1 and TRBJ2-3; D possibly uses TRBD1 or TRBD2 (5 bases each). The V end was cut by 1 base, the J end by 5 bases, with 16 bases between. Germline loops: CDR1 MGHRA, CDR2 YSYEKL. This CDR3 has 16 amino acids. CDR3 coding DNA: TGCGCCAGCAGCCAAGTAGCGCAACTAGGGGTAGATACGCAGTATTTT. The encoded protein is CASSQVAQLGVDTQYF.

This clonotype was picked up a small number of times. The rearrangement uses TRBV30 and TRBJ2-7; perhaps TRBD1 as D (6 bases). Germline CDR1 reads GTSNPN; CDR2 reads SVGIG (reference sequence). V lost 2 bases and J lost 6, with 8 bases in between. This CDR3 is built from 11 residues. CDR3 amino acids: CAWSTGSEQYF. The CDR3 nucleotides are TGTGCCTGGAGTACAGGGAGCGAGCAGTACTTC.

The chain is built from TRBV5-5 and TRBJ2-5; no definite D call. CDR1 and CDR2 from the germline V gene are SGHKS and YYEKEE (reference sequence). Trimming stripped 2 bases from V and 5 bases from J, with 7 bases between. The CDR3 has 12 amino acids. The CDR3 loop is CASSFVVETQYF. Here the CDR3 DNA reads TGTGCCAGCAGCTTCGTTGTGGAGACCCAGTACTTC.

The chain joins TRBV5-1 to TRBJ2-7; TRBD1 aligns across 7 bases. This CDR3 is built from 15 residues. V was clipped by 4 bases and J by 2 bases; unmatched bases: 9. From germline, CDR1 is SGHRS and CDR2 YFSETQ. CDR3 sequence: CASSLRDSLTYEQYF. As DNA, the CDR3 is TGCGCCAGCAGCCTCCGGGACAGCCTAACCTACGAGCAGTACTTC.

CDR3 bases: TGCAGCGTTGAGGACGGGACTCACACTGAAGCTTTCTTT. Translating gives CSVEDGTHTEAFF. The V call is TRBV29-1, the J call TRBJ1-1, with D tentatively TRBD1 (5 bases). V lost 3 bases, J lost 3 bases, and 11 bases lay in between. Germline CDR1 and CDR2: SQVTM and ANQGSEA. The CDR3 length is 13 residues.

This clonotype was counted a few times. V gene TRBV5-4 combines with J gene TRBJ2-2; D uncertain. The CDR3 contains 17 residues. Trimming took off 4 bases at V and 8 bases at J, with 24 bases between the two ends. Germline V lookup: CDR1 SGHNT, CDR2 YYREEE (reference sequence). CDR3 bases: TGTGCCAGCAGCCCCCCTGCGGTGTTAGGCCAAGGAGGGGAGCTGTTTTTT. Protein: CASSPPAVLGQGGELFF.

V is TRBV6-2 or TRBV6-3 and J is TRBJ2-2; 14 bases are a match to TRBD2. Per the germline V gene, CDR1 is MNHEY and CDR2 is SVGEGT. Unmatched junction bases numbered 5, after V lost 4 bases and J lost 4 bases. The CDR3 totals 17 residues. The CDR3 loop reads CASSFGLAGGPTGELFF. CDR3 nucleotides: TGTGCCAGCAGTTTCGGACTAGCGGGAGGCCCCACCGGGGAGCTGTTTTTT.

This clonotype was seen ten or more times. The chain couples TRBV5-6 to TRBJ1-4, with D perhaps matching TRBD1 (6 bases). CDR1 is SGHDT and CDR2 is YYEEEE in the germline V gene. Trimming shortened V by 0 bases and J by 2 bases, and 11 bases separated the two germline ends. The CDR3 is 16 amino acids. The CDR3 sequence: CASSLGPGATNEKLFF. CDR3 coding DNA: TGTGCCAGCAGCTTGGGACCGGGGGCGACTAATGAAAAACTGTTTTTT.

The chain is built from TRBV11-3 and TRBJ2-1, with unresolved D. The germline V gene has CDR1 SGHNT and CDR2 YENEEA. This CDR3 has 15 amino acids. V was cut by 2 bases and J by 6 bases, with 14 bases left in between. CDR3 bases: TGTGCCAGCAGCTTACAGTGGACCCTGTTCAATGAGCAGTTCTTC. As protein: CASSLQWTLFNEQFF.

V usage is TRBV7-2 and J usage is TRBJ2-1, with 13 nucleotides matching TRBD2. Germline CDR1 is SGHTA and CDR2 is FQGNSA. With 5 bases clipped from V and 8 bases from J, the junction kept 6 bases outside the gene matches. The CDR3 is made up of 15 amino acids. The CDR3 region is CASSPRLAGGHEQFF. Written as DNA, the CDR3 is TGTGCCAGCAGCCCGCGACTAGCGGGAGGCCATGAGCAGTTCTTC.

This clonotype came up a few times. The chain employs TRBV29-1 and TRBJ1-1; no clear D gene. The germline V and J ends were trimmed by 2 bases and 8 bases, with 15 bases remaining between them. Germline V gives CDR1 SQVTM, CDR2 ANQGSEA. The CDR3 has 13 amino acids. As DNA, the CDR3 is TGCAGCGTTGAACAGATATTGCTGGAGGAAGCTTTCTTT. It is translated as CSVEQILLEEAFF.

DNA for the CDR3: TGCGCCAGCAGCCCAGAGCGGTCTAGTGAGCAGTTCTTC. It encodes CASSPERSSEQFF. The rearrangement links TRBV5-1 to TRBJ2-1, with a possible D match to TRBD2 (5 bases). With 4 bases removed from V and 9 bases from J, the gap between germline ends came to 14 bases. CDR3 length equals 13 residues. From germline, CDR1 is SGHRS and CDR2 YFSETQ.

This clonotype was seen a handful of times. The V and J genes are TRBV12-3 or TRBV12-4 and TRBJ2-1; no clear D. Trimming cost V 5 bases and J 8 bases, with 13 bases left between them. The CDR3 extends over 13 amino acids. Here the CDR3 reads CASSLHARHEQFF. CDR3 sequence (DNA): TGTGCCAGCAGTCTACACGCCCGACATGAGCAGTTCTTC.

The DNA for the CDR3 is TGTGCCAGCAGGGGACTAGCCGTCCACGAGCAGTACTTC. Residues: CASRGLAVHEQYF. The chain is built from TRBV12-3 or TRBV12-4 and TRBJ2-7; 9 bases are shared with TRBD2. This CDR3 comprises 13 residues. V shed 6 bases and J 5 bases; nucleotides not matched to a gene: 5.

This chain joins TRBV5-6 and TRBJ2-2; tentatively, D is TRBD2 (5 bases). Germline V CDR1 and CDR2: SGHDT, YYEEEE. This CDR3 contains 16 residues. The V end lost 4 bases, the J end lost 4 bases, and 17 bases lay between the germline ends. The CDR3 DNA sequence: TGTGCCAGCAGCCCGGAGTGGCCCAGCGGCACCGGGGAGCTGTTTTTT. This encodes CASSPEWPSGTGELFF. The full variable domain, in which reference TRBV5-6 and TRBJ2-2 provide the parts outside the CDR3, is DAGVTQSPTHLIKTRGQQVTLRCSPKSGHDTVSWYQQALGQGPQFIFQYYEEEERQRGNFPDRFSGHQFPNYSSELNVNALLLGDSALYLCASSPEWPSGTGELFFGEGSRLTVL.